These 32 T cell receptor beta chains were sequenced from one sample in a study of T-cell memory formation after mild COVID-19. TCRdb reanalysed the 5' RACE reads using MiXCR and keeps one entry per CDR3 protein. The data hold 220,000 or so distinct CDR3 sequences, with around 8.8% observed a single time. Sequencing was performed on PBMCs or a T cell subset sorted from them (not recorded which). The receptors shown here come from a man between 18 and 29 years old who had mild COVID-19 (a few samples of this study predate the infection). Cell type and time point are not known.

This clonotype was detected only a few times. This sequence joins TRBV4-3 and TRBJ1-3; 9 nucleotides align to TRBD1. The CDR3 covers 17 residues. V trimming: 0 bases; J trimming: 3 bases; junction bases outside the gene matches: 6. The germline V gene encodes CDR1 LGHNA and CDR2 YSLEER. In DNA form, the CDR3 reads TGCGCCAGCAGCCAAGATGGGGACAGGGCGTTTGGAAACACCATATATTTT. Translated, it gives CASSQDGDRAFGNTIYF.

This clonotype was detected only a few times. The chain carries TRBV29-1 and TRBJ2-2; no definite D call. The germline V gene encodes CDR1 SQVTM and CDR2 ANQGSEA. V was clipped by 5 bases and J by 2 bases, with 9 bases between them. The CDR3 is made up of 13 amino acids. The chain's CDR3 is CSVTFPNTGELFF. The CDR3 DNA reads as TGCAGCGTTACCTTCCCCAACACCGGGGAGCTGTTTTTT.

The chain employs TRBV7-2 and TRBJ2-7, with a weak D call TRBD1 (5 bases). The V end was cut by 5 bases, the J end by 3 bases, with 14 bases between. Germline CDR1 is SGHTA and CDR2 is FQGNSA. This CDR3 has 14 residues. The chain's CDR3 is CASSLQTESYEQYF. The CDR3 region has the DNA TGTGCCAGCAGCCTTCAGACAGAAAGCTACGAGCAGTACTTC.

This clonotype was counted between two and nine times. V and J are TRBV7-9 and TRBJ2-3; 8 bases align to TRBD2. Germline V lookup: CDR1 SEHNR, CDR2 FQNEAQ (reference sequence). The CDR3 spans 14 residues. Trimming removed 2 bases from V and 5 bases from J; junction bases left unmatched: 3. The CDR3 protein is CASSLRLAGDTQYF. The CDR3 DNA reads TGTGCCAGCAGCTTAAGGCTAGCGGGAGATACGCAGTATTTT.

This clonotype was observed once. V gene TRBV29-1 combines with J gene TRBJ1-1, with D perhaps TRBD1 (5 bases). Germline values: CDR1 SQVTM, CDR2 ANQGSEA. V shed 3 bases and J shed 0 bases, with 8 bases lying between them. The CDR3 runs 13 residues. In nucleotides, the CDR3 is TGCAGCGTTGAGACAGCAATGAACACTGAAGCTTTCTTT. Amino acid sequence: CSVETAMNTEAFF.

This clonotype was counted a few times. The V gene is TRBV12-3 or TRBV12-4, the J gene TRBJ2-5; tentatively, D is TRBD2 (6 bases). There are 14 residues in the CDR3. Trimming took off 6 bases at V and 2 bases at J, with 13 bases between the two ends. The DNA for the CDR3 is TGTGCCAGCAGCCCCGTGGGACTTCAAGAGACCCAGTACTTC. It specifies CASSPVGLQETQYF.

This clonotype was found a few times. The genes are TRBV29-1 and TRBJ1-2; perhaps TRBD1 as D (5 bases). CDR3 length: 13 amino acids. Per germline, CDR1 SQVTM and CDR2 ANQGSEA. V lost 6 bases, J lost 4 bases, and 15 bases lay in between. The CDR3 reads CSVTEQETYGYTF. CDR3 in DNA: TGCAGCGTCACCGAACAGGAAACCTATGGCTACACCTTC.

The table lists this clonotype with a few counts. The rearrangement joins TRBV6-5 to TRBJ1-2; 10 nucleotides agree with TRBD1. The CDR3 runs to 15 residues. CDR1 is MNHEY and CDR2 is SVGAGI in the germline V gene. The V and J ends lost 0 bases and 7 bases, in that order; junction bases with no gene match: 5. The CDR3 DNA reads TGTGCCAGCAGTTACTCCGGGACAGGGGTTTTTGGCTACACCTTC. This codes for CASSYSGTGVFGYTF.

This clonotype has a handful of counts. For the CDR3, the DNA is TGTGCCAGCAGCTCCTCGACAGGGACCGCTTTCTTT. Translated: CASSSSTGTAFF. The V call is TRBV7-2, the J call TRBJ1-1; 7 bases are shared with TRBD1. This CDR3 spans 12 amino acids. Germline lookup yields CDR1 SGHTA and CDR2 FQGNSA. The V segment lost 4 bases and the J segment 11 bases; nucleotides outside the gene matches: 7.

This clonotype was found many times. This sequence joins TRBV6-5 and TRBJ2-3, with 7 bases lining up with TRBD2. The V segment lost 7 bases and the J segment 0 bases; nucleotides outside the gene matches: 7. CDR1 is MNHEY and CDR2 is SVGAGI in the germline V gene. The CDR3 loop spans 15 amino acids. CDR3: CASKGGTISTDTQYF. CDR3 in DNA: TGTGCCAGCAAGGGCGGGACTATTAGCACAGATACGCAGTATTTT.

The chain has TRBV7-2 and TRBJ2-7; D is unclear. In germline, CDR1 is SGHTA, CDR2 FQGNSA. There are 15 residues in the CDR3. Trimming stripped 2 bases from V and 3 bases from J, with 14 bases between. The CDR3 loop reads CASSLSEAPGYEQYF. The CDR3 nucleotides are TGTGCCAGCAGCTTATCAGAAGCCCCCGGCTACGAGCAGTACTTC.

This clonotype was recorded many times. J is TRBJ2-1 and V is TRBV12-3 or TRBV12-4, with D possibly being TRBD2 (6 bases). The CDR3 extends over 15 amino acids. The V end was cut by 2 bases, the J end by 7 bases, with 15 bases between. CDR3 bases: TGTGCCAGCAGTTTATGGGACTGGGGTAGAAATGAGCAGTTCTTC. Translated, it gives CASSLWDWGRNEQFF.

This clonotype was observed a handful of times. This chain links TRBV7-2 with TRBJ2-3, with 8 bases aligning to TRBD2. The germline gives CDR1 SGHTA, CDR2 FQGNSA. The CDR3 runs to 15 residues. With V trimmed by 1 base and J by 2 bases, 2 bases remained unmatched. The CDR3 sequence is CASSLGGGNTDTQYF. CDR3 nucleotides: TGTGCCAGCAGCTTAGGCGGGGGGAACACAGATACGCAGTATTTT.

This clonotype was counted only a few times. This chain uses TRBV7-9 with TRBJ2-7, with D tentatively TRBD1 or TRBD2 (5 bases each). The V gene lost 6 bases and the J gene lost 4 bases, with 13 bases spanning the gap. CDR3 length: 13 amino acids. Germline V gives CDR1 SEHNR, CDR2 FQNEAQ (reference sequence). CDR3 coding DNA: TGTGCCAGCAGTAGGGCAGGGAGTTACGAGCAGTACGTC. It codes for CASSRAGSYEQYV.

The chain employs TRBV2 and TRBJ2-5; D uncertain. Deletions cut 6 bases from V and 5 bases from J, with 4 bases between. CDR1 is SNHLY and CDR2 is FYNNEI in the germline V gene. The CDR3 contains 10 residues. DNA for the CDR3: TGTGCCAGCAGGAGGGAGACCCAGTACTTC. This sequence encodes CASRRETQYF.

The sample holds many counts of this clonotype. The chain uses TRBV6-2 or TRBV6-3 and TRBJ1-5; D gene unclear. V was trimmed by 5 bases and J by 5 bases, leaving 22 bases between them. The CDR3 runs to 17 residues. The germline CDR1 and CDR2 sequences are MNHEY and SVGEGT. CDR3 nucleotide sequence: TGTGCCAGCAGTCGGGAGTCGTTAGGTCCGGGCCATCAGCCCCAGCATTTT. Protein: CASSRESLGPGHQPQHF.

This clonotype came up many times. V is TRBV10-3 and J is TRBJ2-1; 7 nucleotides match TRBD2. CDR3 length: 15 amino acids. CDR1 and CDR2 (germline): ENHRY, SYGVKD. V was clipped by 0 bases and J by 7 bases; unmatched bases: 6. The CDR3 spells CAISESSAGRNEQFF. The CDR3 nucleotides are TGTGCCATCAGTGAGTCATCAGCGGGGAGGAATGAGCAGTTCTTC.

The chain's CDR3 is CASSVGPESLRELFF. CDR3 sequence (DNA): TGTGCCAGCAGCGTAGGGCCAGAGTCGCTCCGGGAGCTGTTTTTT. V is TRBV9 and J is TRBJ2-2; D remains unclear. CDR1 and CDR2 (germline): SGDLS, YYNGEE. The ends were cut back, 0 bases at V and 9 bases at J, with 15 bases in the middle. This CDR3 region has 15 residues.

This clonotype was seen repeatedly, ten times or more. V is TRBV12-3 or TRBV12-4 and J is TRBJ2-7; D is undetermined. The CDR3 has 12 amino acids. The germline V and J ends were trimmed by 2 bases and 6 bases, with 8 bases remaining between them. The CDR3 nucleotides are TGTGCCAGCAGTTTAACGGTGTCCGAGCAGTACTTC. This codes for CASSLTVSEQYF.

This clonotype was detected a few times. CDR3 DNA sequence: TGCGCCAGCAGCTGGGCGAGGCACTCTGAGCAGTTCTTC. It codes for CASSWARHSEQFF. The rearrangement joins TRBV5-1 to TRBJ2-1; D remains unclear. CDR3 length equals 13 residues. The V gene's germline CDR1 is SGHRS and CDR2 YFSETQ. The V end was cut by 3 bases, the J end by 9 bases, with 13 bases between.

The table lists this clonotype with a few counts. The V and J genes are TRBV29-1 and TRBJ1-1; possible D gene TRBD1, 6 bases. Germline CDR1 reads SQVTM; CDR2 reads ANQGSEA. The CDR3 sequence is 14 residues long. V was shortened by 0 bases and J by 7 bases, with 15 bases between the two germline ends. Here the CDR3 DNA reads TGCAGCGTTGAAGATCGCGGACAGACACTTGAAGCTTTCTTT. It specifies CSVEDRGQTLEAFF.

The chain combines TRBV28 with TRBJ2-7; 10 positions agree with TRBD1. Germline V gene lookup returns CDR1 MDHEN and CDR2 SYDVKM. This CDR3 spans 15 amino acids. The V segment lost 4 bases and the J segment 6 bases; nucleotides outside the gene matches: 9. The CDR3 sequence: CASSSSRDRGGEQYV. DNA of the CDR3: TGTGCCAGCAGTTCATCCCGGGACAGGGGAGGCGAGCAGTACGTC.

V and J are TRBV20-1 and TRBJ1-2, with D possibly matching TRBD1 (6 bases). The CDR3 extends over 16 amino acids. Trimming stripped 6 bases from V and 2 bases from J, with 22 bases between. Germline V gives CDR1 DFQATT, CDR2 SNEGSKA (reference sequence). The chain's CDR3 is CSARSSWGRGNYGYTF. In DNA form, the CDR3 reads TGCAGTGCCCGCTCTTCGTGGGGGCGCGGGAACTATGGCTACACCTTC.

Ten or more counts support this clonotype. The chain recombines TRBV12-3 or TRBV12-4 with TRBJ1-1; possibly TRBD1 for D (6 bases). V was clipped by 7 bases and J by 6 bases, with 18 bases between them. CDR3 length: 14 amino acids. DNA for the CDR3: TGTGCCAGCACCTACGCAGGGGTCACCCCTGAAGCTTTCTTT. Protein product: CASTYAGVTPEAFF.

This chain uses TRBV3-1 with TRBJ2-3; 14 bases fit TRBD2. Trimming at V came to 4 bases and at J to 2 bases, leaving 2 bases not matched to a gene. The CDR3 has 16 amino acids. The V gene's germline CDR1 is LGHDT and CDR2 YNNKEL (reference sequence). CDR3: CASSPGLAGVTDTQYF. For the CDR3, the DNA is TGTGCCAGCAGCCCGGGACTAGCGGGGGTCACAGATACGCAGTATTTT.

The V call is TRBV7-2, the J call TRBJ2-7; 7 positions match TRBD1. CDR1 and CDR2 from the germline V gene are SGHTA and FQGNSA. This CDR3 region has 16 residues. V trimming: 0 bases; J trimming: 2 bases; junction bases outside the gene matches: 7. This chain's CDR3 is CASSLASGTATYEQYF. The CDR3 nucleotides are TGTGCCAGCAGCTTAGCTTCCGGGACAGCAACCTACGAGCAGTACTTC.

V and J are TRBV15 and TRBJ1-4; 7 nucleotides align to TRBD1. This CDR3 contains 15 residues. Germline V gene lookup returns CDR1 LNHNV and CDR2 YYDKDF (reference sequence). V trimming: 0 bases; J trimming: 7 bases; junction bases outside the gene matches: 5. As DNA, the CDR3 is TGTGCCACCAGCAGAGACAGCAGGGGGTCTGAAAAACTGTTTTTT. Translation gives CATSRDSRGSEKLFF.

For this clonotype: This clone may be a read error of a much larger clone one base away. This CDR3 is CASSAGTSGVNTQYF. CDR3 coding DNA: TGTGCCAGCAGCGCCGGGACTAGCGGGGTTAATACGCAGTATTTT. V is TRBV5-4 and J is TRBJ2-3, with 13 bases lining up with TRBD2. Germline CDR1 is SGHNT and CDR2 is YYREEE (reference sequence). V was clipped by 4 bases and J by 7 bases; unmatched bases: 6. CDR3 length equals 15 residues.

The CDR3 nucleotides are TGTGCCAGCCACACAGGGTCAAGTTCACCCCTCCACTTT. Its translation: CASHTGSSSPLHF. The chain combines TRBV18 with TRBJ1-6, with D tentatively TRBD1 (6 bases). The V gene lost 8 bases and the J gene lost 9 bases, with 14 bases spanning the gap. The CDR3 covers 13 residues. Germline assignment: CDR1 KGHSH and CDR2 LQKENI.

The CDR3 DNA reads TGTGCCATCAGTGCCCAGCGAACTACCTCCTACGAGCAGTACGTC. Translation gives CAISAQRTTSYEQYV. The chain couples TRBV10-3 to TRBJ2-7; D gene unclear. From germline, CDR1 is ENHRY and CDR2 SYGVKD. V was cut by 4 bases and J by 0 bases, with 13 bases left in between. The CDR3 has 15 amino acids.

In this sample, this clonotype turned up many times. The rearrangement uses TRBV20-1 and TRBJ2-3; D may be TRBD1 (5 bases). Germline V gene sequence: CDR1 DFQATT, CDR2 SNEGSKA (reference sequence). V was trimmed by 2 bases and J by 2 bases, leaving 8 bases between them. The CDR3 runs to 13 residues. CDR3 bases: TGCAGTGCTAGACAGGGTCACACAGATACGCAGTATTTT. Amino acids: CSARQGHTDTQYF.

In this sample, this clonotype turned up many times. The chain employs TRBV20-1 and TRBJ1-2; the D gene is possibly TRBD1 (5 bases). The CDR3 runs 12 residues. Germline-derived CDR1 and CDR2 are DFQATT and SNEGSKA (reference sequence). CDR3 DNA sequence: TGCAGCTGGGCCGAAGGGGACTATGGCTACACCTTC. Protein product: CSWAEGDYGYTF.